The sequence of this TCR beta chain was determined in a study of T-cell memory formation after mild COVID-19 (dated by TCRdb to the early 2020s). Broadly, across the study: Most TCR sequence clusters were specific to one of the two donors. The cohort was made up of two young adult volunteers, one female and one male, who were previously healthy. In a couple of donors, T-cell clones that expanded and contracted after mild COVID-19 were tracked by sequencing TCRalpha and TCRbeta repertoires over time. Results and caveats for the whole study, not just this receptor: From day 15 to 85, contracting clones showed balanced CD4/CD8 phenotypes, whereas a second wave of clones that expanded from day 15 to 37 leaned towards CD4+. The detection of some responding clones in pre-infection memory suggests that pre-existing cross-reactive memory T cells joined the SARS-CoV-2 response. Contracting CD4+ clones were found mainly in CM and EM memory subsets, while CD8+ clones were enriched in EMRA. SARS-CoV-2 specificity was not confirmed for the second-wave clones peaking on day 37. The study included only two mild cases, and larger cohorts that include severe cases with pre-infection samples were judged to be necessary.

On this clonotype itself: Its antigen has not been determined. No base qualities exist here, and no much larger clone lies one base off it.

V lost 0 bases and J lost 3 bases, and the count of bases not matched to a germline gene is 7. The CDR3, from cysteine to phenylalanine, totals 16 residues. The read is trimmed to its CDR3 DNA, 48 bases read in frame from base 1. CDR1 and CDR2, looked up from the germline V gene, are SGHRS and YFSETQ. Sequencer: Illumina NovaSeq 6000. TCRalpha and TCRbeta cDNA libraries were constructed by 5'RACE with constant-segment primers, with sample barcodes and unique molecular identifiers being introduced. Trizol reagent was used to extract RNA from every sample. Libraries were amplified in two PCR steps, with a second sample barcode and Illumina TruSeq adapters added in the second step. Libraries were sequenced on an Illumina NovaSeq with 2 x 150 bp paired-end reads. In the paper's pipeline: Reads were demultiplexed and collapsed into UMI-guided consensus sequences with migec v1.2.7. With mixcr v2.1.11, UMI consensuses were aligned to TRA and TRB V and J templates and assembled into clonotypes. Expanded or contracted clonotypes were those called significant by both edgeR and NoisET, with noise models trained on biological replicates. For edgeR calls, the thresholds were a false discovery rate-adjusted p below 0.01 and a log2 fold-change of 1. As an exploratory analysis of dynamics, max-normalized trajectories of the 1000 most abundant clonotypes were examined by PCA with hierarchical clustering. Separately sequenced CD4+ and CD8+ repertoires were used to assign the CD4 or CD8 phenotype of responding clones. The public reads were run again by TCRdb, first through fastp at Q25 and then through MiXCR, and only productive beta chains were kept. Rows merge per CDR3 protein into single entries with the most common DNA and genes. In this record, the V and J calls reflect TCRdb's handling and not the investigators' own analysis. This sample is represented by approximately 82,000 distinct CDR3 sequences; more than 10% of them were singletons. The ten biggest clones cover less than 45% of the sample.

Ficoll-Paque density gradient centrifugation was used to isolate PBMCs. The receptor's source is a man aged 18 to 35 who had mild COVID-19 (a few samples of this study predate the infection). The sample titles of this study are shuffled in the database, so cell type and time point are left out; the donor was told from shared clones. The chain is encoded by TRBV5-1 joined to TRBJ1-2; TRBD1 aligns with 8 central bases. Source material: PBMCs or a T cell subset sorted from them (not recorded which). Here is the DNA: TGCGCCAGCAGCTTGGTCGCAGGGGGCCTCGACTATGGCTACACCTTC. Its protein is CASSLVAGGLDYGYTF.